This TCR beta chain was obtained from a study of T cell responses to AZD1222 COVID-19 vaccine. Whole-study context: Recipients boosted at about 4 weeks or about 12 weeks are pooled.

On this clone: No antigen is known for it.

Profiled with immunoSEQ multiplex PCR; TCRdb holds only in-frame clones, not every one. The sample holds about 96,000 clones, 80% to 90% seen once. The CDR3 has 14 residues. Trimming removed 3 bases from V and 5 bases from J, with 14 bases in between. CDR1 is LGHNA, CDR2 YSLEER, per germline. Findings and caveats of the study: AZD1222 recipients seropositive at baseline numbered only five or six. Clonal diversity may have been underestimated in mostly white British donors. Regions 160-218 and 743-854 held dominance among vaccine-associated CD4 TCRs, which spanned spike.

The material sequenced was peripheral blood, taken on day 0 of AZD1222 vaccination. This clonotype was sampled from an adult in good health. The chain couples TRBV4-3 to TRBJ2-7; D might be TRBD2 (6 bases). As DNA, the CDR3 is TGCGCCAGCAGCCAGGTACTAGCTCTCAACGAGCAGTACTTC. This codes for CASSQVLALNEQYF.